This T cell receptor (beta chain) was recorded in a study of cytomegalovirus exposure and HLA in healthy donors (TCRdb year 2017). Context from the whole study: According to an earlier analysis of several hundred of the donors, 150 million to 200 million T cells yielded roughly 100 million unique TCR beta sequences and roughly 280 Gb of sequence data. An early release covering roughly 640 HLA-typed donors comprised roughly 300 gigabases of sequencing data and tens of millions of unique TCR sequences. Of the 398 genotyped donors, over 70% fell in the genetic ancestry cluster associated with self-reported Caucasian donors. The study was designed to test whether signatures of past pathogen exposure could be identified by cataloging public T cell receptors. Using immunosequencing, the study profiled T cell repertoires from about 650 subjects and related those repertoires to cytomegalovirus serostatus. A separate validation cohort of approximately 130 different subjects was used in addition to the roughly 700-subject first cohort. To predict cytomegalovirus infection status, the study brought together high-throughput TCR immunosequencing, statistical association of individual TCRs with disease status, and machine learning. A later analysis re-examined previously published TCR beta repertoires from more than 600 donors and added high-resolution HLA genotyping to investigate patterns of TCR occurrence. In the later analysis, no new phenotypic data were used to find candidate immune exposures; instead, reliance was placed on TCR beta sequences and their occurrence across donors. An earlier analysis of around 640 of the donors used high-throughput TCR beta sequencing to judge whether each TCR beta V gene segment behaved as functional or pseudogenic. Donor age, sex, ethnicity and CMV serostatus were collected together with the repertoire data. Genome-wide SNP genotypes for about 60% of the roughly 700 donors were used in a later genetic analysis, which treated that subset as a discovery cohort. Every discovery cohort repertoire had been produced on one sequencing platform. Class I and class II HLA loci were covered by the typing at four-digit resolution. The number of donors typed differed by locus, with 629-630 for A, B, C, DRB1 and DQB1, roughly 520 for DQA1, some 570 for DPA1, and approximately 470 for DPB1. Several DR-DQ haplotypes were treated as single units for association and clustering because of strong linkage in the cohort. Across some 400 genotyped donors of the cohort, an average of about 240,000 unique TCR beta nucleotide sequences per donor were sequenced, and roughly 17% of those sequences were non-productive.

In total, 666 healthy bone marrow donors made up the cohort. At the time of sampling, every cohort member was nominally healthy, though immune exposures that went unrecorded were likely present. The donor tested CMV seronegative and was one of the 352 seronegative cohort members. Every donor gave a peripheral blood sample, and the peripheral blood mononuclear cells from that sample were used for TCR beta sequencing. The Qiagen DNeasy Blood Extraction Kit was used to extract genomic DNA from the blood cell samples. CDR1 SGHNT and CDR2 YYREEE are derived from the germline V gene (reference sequence). The CDR3 runs 14 residues from the cysteine to the phenylalanine. Only the CDR3 DNA is retained, 42 bases long and in frame from the first base. Trimming removed 4 bases from V and 7 bases from J; the gene matches leave 7 bases unexplained. On the study overall, not on this receptor specifically: The classifier was reported to diagnose cytomegalovirus status with high specificity and sensitivity in both the original cohort and the validation cohort. HLA typing was unavailable for some donors at each locus, so association tests used only the typed subset. In an earlier analysis of about 600 of the donors, most TCR beta V segments appeared in productive rearrangements about 87% or about 30% of the time, broadly matching IMGT annotations. A cluster of highly shared sequence variants was judged likely to be a technical artifact of the sequencing pipeline. Because counts were too low, roughly 16 rarely observed V segments, including chromosome 9 orphons, were excluded from the earlier analysis of some 540 of the donors. A later analysis found that TCR association rates varied across HLA loci, with DRB1 alleles showing the most associated TCRs and HLA-C alleles the fewest. A further reported finding was that TCR beta sequences accurately predicted the HLA-A and HLA-B alleles for most subjects in the first cohort. Three of the identified cytomegalovirus-associated TCR beta chains were confirmed in vitro to be specific for cytomegalovirus antigens. A later genetic analysis reported fewer N-insertions in productive TCRs among donors in an Asian-associated ancestry cluster than the roughly 650-donor mean. Roughly uniform sequencing depth across donors was assumed in presence/absence analyses, although this assumption may not hold. In a later analysis, several top co-occurrence clusters were reported to appear linked to parvovirus B19, influenza, CMV and Epstein-Barr virus. An association between a missense DCLRE1C variant and V-gene and J-gene trimming of TCR beta chains was found in a later genetic analysis and replicated in an independent cohort. According to a later analysis, most CMV-associated TCR beta chains appeared to be HLA-restricted, and the HLA associations seemed to be driven largely by CMV exposure. Because the 87-base-pair reads could not distinguish some IMGT-functional V segments, including TRBV6-2 and TRBV6-3, those segments were excluded. At a false discovery rate of 0.05, a later analysis linked fewer than 20,000 TCR beta sequences to specific HLA alleles. In the study, around 150 TCR beta chains were listed as associated with cytomegalovirus. The authors suggested that the approach could potentially be generalized to other disease states and immunological phenotypes. Linkage disequilibrium might explain the correlated functional status among segregating V segments, but an unknown experimental factor could not be excluded. CMV serostatus was the only immune exposure information available for the cohort. Across donors, most TCR sequences were observed very rarely, whereas some public TCRs were present in many individuals. When HLA alleles, especially DR and DQ, strongly co-occurred, attributing TCR associations to individual alleles was difficult. A later analysis found that HLA-associated TCR beta chains were more clonally expanded and had lower generation probabilities than equally common non-associated chains. This cohort had only TCR beta chains sequenced, and the lack of alpha or paired-chain data limited which features could be detected.

A note on this clone: Its antigen specificity is not known.

The library was generated by the immunoSEQ multiplex PCR assay. For the multiplex PCR, a mixture combining 60 forward primers for TCR Vbeta segments and 13 reverse primers for TCR Jbeta segments was used. Amplification of the CDR3 region of rearranged TCR beta genes was performed with a multiplex PCR assay on genomic DNA. Amplified TCR beta libraries were sequenced as 87-base-pair reads on the Illumina HiSeq System. Turning to the authors' computational methods: Across the 500 to 850 repertoires, a later analysis counted around 80 million unique TCR beta chains, approximately 12 million of which were shared by at least two donors. Raw reads were error-corrected and collapsed into unique sequences with a nearest-neighbor algorithm that merged closely related sequences to remove PCR and sequencing errors. To assign V, D and J gene segments, CDR3 sequences were aligned to IMGT reference sequences. Each retained sequence needed at least a six-nucleotide match to both a V gene segment and a J gene segment. Rearrangements were classified as productive when the CDR3 lacked stop codons and remained in frame with V and J, and all other rearrangements were classified as non-productive. Following IMGT convention, CDR3 was defined as the stretch from the second conserved V-encoded cysteine up to the conserved J-encoded phenylalanine. Sequences without an unambiguous match to a single V gene segment were excluded from the earlier analysis of about 640 of the donors. In an earlier analysis of around 590 of the donors, a V segment was called functional when productive rearrangements were above 56.7%, and segregating when the standard deviation between donors exceeded 5%. A statistical classification framework was built to diagnose cytomegalovirus status from the catalog of TCR beta chain sequences. In a later analysis, TCR nucleotide sequences were compared against IMGT/GENE-DB human TR gene sequences so that V and J genes could be assigned. A later analysis assigned CDR3 sequences and most-parsimonious VDJ recombination scenarios with the TCRdist pipeline. A later analysis defined each TCR beta chain by its CDR3 amino acid sequence plus V-gene family, and excluded reads lacking a unique V-gene family. In a later analysis, 450 to 600 highly shared, low-generation-probability nucleotide sequences were removed to address suspected cross-contamination and a sequencing artifact. In a later analysis, a clonal expansion index was calculated for each public chain from normalized within-repertoire ranks of inferred template counts. In a later analysis, generation probabilities were computed using a VDJ recombination model fitted to out-of-frame rearrangements, and the results were checked against IGoR. In a later analysis, hypergeometric tests were used to score TCR-TCR, TCR-HLA and TCR-CMV co-occurrence, with a repertoire-size bias correction applied to TCR pairs. To estimate false discovery rates, a later analysis permuted the HLA or CMV assignments 20 times. A later analysis grouped co-occurring TCRs with DBSCAN, adding TCRdist sequence similarity when clustering within HLA-allele-positive subsets. Repertoires with fewer than 30,000 or more than 120,000 public chains were left out of co-occurrence clustering, as were four to six repertoires with anomalous nucleotide sharing. Drawn from immuneACCESS, this table holds only the in-frame rearrangements with V and J called that TCRdb kept. Clones are partly lost; checked studies trace under half to an unresolved V gene and leave the rest unexplained. The DNA gave D and trimming, while V, J and clone size come from that table. Per the sample table, the count is about 67,000 clones. Of the sample, roughly 15% is held by the ten largest clones.

Recombination linked TRBV5-4 to TRBJ1-1; 10 bases in the junction line up with TRBD1. This TCR came from a boy under 18 in good health and CMV-seronegative. The sample comprised PBMCs. CDR3 protein: CASSVRDRGGEAFF. At the DNA level, the sequence is TGTGCCAGCAGCGTCCGGGACAGGGGTGGTGAAGCTTTCTTT.